Shown below are 12 T cell receptor beta chains from a single sample sequenced in a study of T cell responses to AZD1222 COVID-19 vaccine. Sequenced by immunoSEQ multiplex PCR; TCRdb stores in-frame clones only, minus some. This sample has approximately 180,000 clones, with 85% to 90% found just once. The material sequenced was peripheral blood, taken on day 0 of AZD1222 vaccination. The receptor source for this set is an adult in good health.

The chain couples TRBV7-4 to TRBJ1-1; no reliable D call. Deletions cut 5 bases from V and 1 base from J, with 17 bases between. The CDR3 covers 16 residues. In germline, CDR1 is SGHVT, CDR2 SQSDAQ. CDR3 in amino acids: CASSPPHRRENTEAFF. For the CDR3, the DNA is TGTGCCAGCAGCCCTCCCCATCGTCGGGAGAACACTGAAGCTTTCTTT.

The chain carries TRBV7-9 and TRBJ2-1, with D possibly TRBD2 on 6 matching bases. This CDR3 contains 14 residues. Trimming removed 6 bases from V and 11 bases from J, with 20 bases in between. Germline V CDR1 and CDR2: SEHNR, FQNEAQ (reference sequence). The CDR3: CASRAAGGFGKQFF. As DNA, the CDR3 is TGTGCCAGCAGGGCTGCCGGGGGTTTTGGTAAGCAGTTCTTC.

The rearrangement links TRBV19 to TRBJ1-6; D remains ambiguous. V dropped 5 bases and J dropped 7 bases, with 9 bases sitting between them. CDR3 length: 13 amino acids. Germline V gene data show CDR1 as LNHDA and CDR2 as SQIVND (reference sequence). In DNA form, the CDR3 reads TGTGCCAGTAGTGTCGCCGGAAATTCACCCCTCCACTTT. Encoded protein: CASSVAGNSPLHF.

This clone was observed a single time. The chain combines TRBV6-5 with TRBJ1-5, with D hard to call. The CDR3 runs 12 residues. Germline CDR1 MNHEY, CDR2 SVGAGI. The V gene lost 4 bases and the J gene lost 3 bases, with 4 bases spanning the gap. CDR3 protein: CASSFFNQPQHF. The CDR3 DNA reads TGTGCCAGCAGTTTCTTCAATCAGCCCCAGCATTTT.

This clone was seen a few times. This sequence joins TRBV30 and TRBJ2-2; possible D gene TRBD1, 6 bases. In germline, CDR1 is GTSNPN, CDR2 SVGIG (reference sequence). Trimming took 1 base from V and 4 from J, leaving 13 bases between them. This CDR3 has 15 residues. For the CDR3, the DNA is TGTGCCTGGAGTGCAGGGGCGAGGGGCACCGGGGAGCTGTTTTTT. This encodes CAWSAGARGTGELFF.

This clone appeared a few times. Other nucleotide sequences from this sample produce the same CDR3. The gene calls are TRBV5-1 and TRBJ1-5; 8 bases match TRBD1. CDR3 length: 14 amino acids. Trimming took 4 bases from V and 5 from J; bases not matched to a gene: 5. The V gene's germline CDR1 is SGHRS and CDR2 YFSETQ. CDR3: CASSVGQGDQPQHF. CDR3 coding DNA: TGCGCCAGCAGCGTTGGACAGGGTGATCAGCCCCAGCATTTT.

The chain links TRBV7-9 to TRBJ1-1; D is perhaps TRBD1 (6 bases). The CDR3 totals 14 residues. Trimming removed 5 bases at V and 11 bases at J, with 21 bases between. Germline values: CDR1 SEHNR, CDR2 FQNEAQ (reference sequence). DNA for the CDR3: TGTGCCAGCAGCCAACAAGGGGGGCAGCTCTTGGCTTTCTTT. It codes for CASSQQGGQLLAFF.

This chain links TRBV5-4 with TRBJ2-1; 14 bases fit TRBD2. V gave up 4 bases and J gave up 0 bases; unmatched junction bases: 6. The germline V gene encodes CDR1 SGHNT and CDR2 YYREEE (reference sequence). This CDR3 region has 18 residues. The CDR3 sequence is CASSGGLAGANSYNEQFF. CDR3 nucleotide sequence: TGTGCCAGCAGCGGGGGACTAGCGGGGGCTAACTCCTACAATGAGCAGTTCTTC.

This rearrangement joins TRBV19 to TRBJ1-1; D is possibly TRBD1 (5 bases). This CDR3 has 13 amino acids. Germline values: CDR1 LNHDA, CDR2 SQIVND (reference sequence). V dropped 8 bases and J dropped 2 bases, with 12 bases sitting between them. Written as DNA, the CDR3 is TGTGCCAGTCGCCGGGACGGAAACACTGAAGCTTTCTTT. As protein: CASRRDGNTEAFF. Full variable domain (missing parts from reference TRBV19 and TRBJ1-1): DGGITQSPKYLFRKEGQNVTLSCEQNLNHDAMYWYRQDPGQGLRLIYYSQIVNDFQKGDIAEGYSVSREKKESFPLTVTSAQKNPTAFYLCASRRDGNTEAFFGQGTRLTVV.

V gene TRBV7-6 combines with J gene TRBJ2-1; D is perhaps TRBD1 (5 bases). Germline CDR1 reads SGHVS; CDR2 reads FNYEAQ. There are 17 residues in the CDR3. With 1 base removed from V and 5 bases from J, the gap between germline ends came to 18 bases. CDR3 residues: CASSLVSGRAVHNEQFF. In nucleotides, the CDR3 is TGTGCCAGCAGCTTAGTCAGTGGCAGGGCAGTACACAATGAGCAGTTCTTC.

The chain carries TRBV12-5 and TRBJ2-1; D is tentatively TRBD1 or TRBD2 (5 bases each). CDR1 and CDR2 from the germline V gene are LGHNT and FRNRAP. This CDR3 comprises 15 residues. Deletions cut 1 base from V and 14 bases from J, with 21 bases between. In nucleotides, the CDR3 is TGTGCTAGTGGTTTGGGTGGGACCGCGCATCTGGGGGAGTTCTTC. Translation gives CASGLGGTAHLGEFF. The entire variable domain, with the rest obtained from reference TRBV12-5 and TRBJ2-1, is as follows: DARVTQTPRHKVTEMGQEVTMRCQPILGHNTVFWYRQTMMQGLELLAYFRNRAPLDDSGMPKDRFSAEMPDATLATLKIQPSEPRDSAVYFCASGLGGTAHLGEFFGPGTRLTVL.

This clone has just one count. This chain links TRBV29-1 with TRBJ2-7; D may be TRBD1 or TRBD2 (6 bases each). CDR1 SQVTM and CDR2 ANQGSEA come from the germline V gene. Trimming cost V 5 bases and J 7 bases, with 15 bases left between them. This CDR3 region has 12 residues. CDR3 nucleotide sequence: TGCAGCGTTTCCGGGGGCAGGAGGGAGCAGTACTTC. Amino acids: CSVSGGRREQYF.